This T cell receptor beta chain comes out of a study of blood T cell repertoires in COVID-19. On the study more broadly: T cells, B-cell-depleted T cells, or PBMCs supplied cDNA or gDNA.

CDR3 size: 13 residues. V shed 6 bases, J shed 8 bases, and the junction held 7 bases outside the gene matches. CDR1 MNHEY and CDR2 SVGAGI come from the germline V gene. Assay used: immunoSEQ multiplex PCR; TCRdb lists only in-frame clones, some missing. This sample yields about 310,000 clones, of which roughly 91% are seen a single time; 1% belongs to the top ten. Sample: peripheral blood. The TCR was taken from a man aged 50 to 60 with active or convalescent COVID-19. This chain uses TRBV6-5 with TRBJ1-2; 9 positions agree with TRBD1. CDR3 in amino acids: CASRTTGGRGYTF. The CDR3 coding sequence is TGTGCCAGCAGGACCACAGGGGGCCGGGGCTACACCTTC.